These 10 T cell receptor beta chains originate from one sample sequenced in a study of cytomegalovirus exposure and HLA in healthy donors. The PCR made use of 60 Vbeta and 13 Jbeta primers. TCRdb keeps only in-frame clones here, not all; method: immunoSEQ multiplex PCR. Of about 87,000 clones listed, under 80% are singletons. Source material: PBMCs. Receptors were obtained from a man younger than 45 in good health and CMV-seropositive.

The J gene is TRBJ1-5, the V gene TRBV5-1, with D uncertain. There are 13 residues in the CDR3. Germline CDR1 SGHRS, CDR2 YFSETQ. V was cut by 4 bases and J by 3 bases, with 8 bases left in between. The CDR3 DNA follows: TGCGCCAGCAGCACGGTCCCCAATCAGCCCCAGCATTTT. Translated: CASSTVPNQPQHF.

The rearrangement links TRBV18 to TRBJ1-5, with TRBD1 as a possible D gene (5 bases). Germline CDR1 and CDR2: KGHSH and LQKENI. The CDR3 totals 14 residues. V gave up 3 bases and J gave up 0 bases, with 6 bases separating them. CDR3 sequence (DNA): TGTGCCAGCTCACCGACAGTTAGCAATCAGCCCCAGCATTTT. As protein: CASSPTVSNQPQHF.

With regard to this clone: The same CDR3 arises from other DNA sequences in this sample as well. CDR3 region: CASSVLAGGTDTQYF. The CDR3 DNA reads as TGTGCCAGCAGCGTCCTAGCGGGGGGGACAGATACGCAGTATTTT. The rearrangement joins TRBV9 to TRBJ2-3; 12 positions match TRBD2. The CDR3 runs to 15 residues. The V gene end was trimmed by 2 bases and the J gene end by 3 bases; junction bases not matched to a gene: 1. The germline V gene has CDR1 SGDLS and CDR2 YYNGEE.

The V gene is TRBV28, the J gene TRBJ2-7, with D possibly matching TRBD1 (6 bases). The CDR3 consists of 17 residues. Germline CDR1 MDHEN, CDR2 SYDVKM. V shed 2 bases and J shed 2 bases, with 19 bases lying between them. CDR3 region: CASSLGGLRDTAYEQYF. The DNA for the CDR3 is TGTGCCAGCAGTTTAGGGGGCCTCCGGGACACCGCCTACGAGCAGTACTTC. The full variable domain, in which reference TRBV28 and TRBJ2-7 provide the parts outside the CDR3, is DVKVTQSSRYLVKRTGEKVFLECVQDMDHENMFWYRQDPGLGLRLIYFSYDVKMKEKGDIPEGYSVSREKKERFSLILESASTNQTSMYLCASSLGGLRDTAYEQYFGPGTRLTVT.

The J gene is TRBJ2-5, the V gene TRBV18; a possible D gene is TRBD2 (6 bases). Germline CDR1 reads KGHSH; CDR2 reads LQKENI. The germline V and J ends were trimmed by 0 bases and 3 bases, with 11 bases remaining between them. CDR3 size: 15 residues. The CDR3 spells CASSPPEGAEETQYF. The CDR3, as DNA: TGTGCCAGCTCACCACCGGAGGGTGCTGAAGAGACCCAGTACTTC.

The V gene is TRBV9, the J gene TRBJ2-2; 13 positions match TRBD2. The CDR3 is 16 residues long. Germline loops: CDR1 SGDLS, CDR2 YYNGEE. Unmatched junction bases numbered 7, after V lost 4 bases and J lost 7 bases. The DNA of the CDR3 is TGTGCCAGCAGCCCGGGACTAGCGGGAAATAGCGGGGAGCTGTTTTTT. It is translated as CASSPGLAGNSGELFF.

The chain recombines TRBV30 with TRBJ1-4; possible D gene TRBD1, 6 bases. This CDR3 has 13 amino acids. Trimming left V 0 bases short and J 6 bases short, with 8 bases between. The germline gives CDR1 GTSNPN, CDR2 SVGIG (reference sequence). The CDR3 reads CAWSVQGHEKLFF. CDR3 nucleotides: TGTGCCTGGAGTGTACAGGGCCATGAAAAACTGTTTTTT.

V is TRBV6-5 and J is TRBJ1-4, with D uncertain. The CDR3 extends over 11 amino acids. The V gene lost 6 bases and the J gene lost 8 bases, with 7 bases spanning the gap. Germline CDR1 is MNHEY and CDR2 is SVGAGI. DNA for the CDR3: TGTGCCAGCAGCGTCGGGGAAAAACTGTTTTTT. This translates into CASSVGEKLFF.

As DNA, the CDR3 is TGTGCCAGCAGCCGACAGAACACCGGGGAGCTGTTTTTT. It yields the protein CASSRQNTGELFF. V gene TRBV7-9 combines with J gene TRBJ2-2; D is ambiguous. V was clipped by 5 bases and J by 1 base, with 5 bases between them. The CDR3 length is 13 residues. CDR1 and CDR2 (germline): SEHNR, FQNEAQ (reference sequence).

The CDR3 protein is CASSRTFQDNQPQHF. CDR3 bases: TGCGCCAGCAGCCGCACATTTCAGGATAATCAGCCCCAGCATTTT. The chain has TRBV4-1 and TRBJ1-5; D is ambiguous. The CDR3 extends over 15 amino acids. The V and J ends lost 4 bases and 4 bases respectively, with 14 bases between them. Germline V gives CDR1 MGHRA, CDR2 YSYEKL.